This entry lists 30 T cell receptor beta chains sequenced from one sample in a study of regulatory T cells in long-lasting Graves disease (dated by TCRdb to the early 2020s). Interpreted using the paper, the time point label stands for: newly diagnosed GD, antithyroid drugs for less than 3 months. For both TCR sequencing and RNA sequencing, RNA was extracted from PBMCs in TRIzol. Libraries were made using multiplex PCR. TCRdb names Illumina HiSeq 4000 as the instrument used. CDR3 regions were amplified by Arm-PCR with iRepertoire HTBI primers to construct TCR beta libraries. TCRdb reran the public reads through fastp at Q25 and MiXCR, keeping productive beta chains. Identical CDR3 protein sequences are pooled into one entry, listed with their most common genes and DNA. This sample has 530,000 or so distinct CDR3 sequences in its table, and about 14% of those were observed once. The ten largest clones add up to approximately 9.3% of the sample.

These data also formed part of another study, on T cells in Graves' hyperthyroidism and ophthalmopathy.

The sample here was peripheral blood mononuclear cells (PBMCs), taken at new diagnosis, from a patient treated with antithyroid drugs. The source is a man aged 25-45 years with Graves disease. Donor details come from another sample of the same person, matched by shared clones.

This chain links TRBV6-2 or TRBV6-3 with TRBJ2-1; tentative D call: TRBD2 (6 bases). Germline-derived CDR1 and CDR2 are MNHEY and SVGEGT. This CDR3 comprises 16 residues. Trimming stripped 6 bases from V and 3 bases from J, with 18 bases between. The CDR3 loop reads CASRPESAGFYNEQFF. The CDR3, as DNA: TGTGCCAGCAGACCCGAGTCGGCGGGATTCTACAATGAGCAGTTCTTC.

This clonotype appeared many times. This chain uses TRBV6-5 with TRBJ1-1; D not resolved. Germline lookup yields CDR1 MNHEY and CDR2 SVGAGI. The CDR3 is made up of 13 amino acids. V lost 0 bases, J lost 8 bases, and 10 bases lay in between. The CDR3 region is CASSYSTAREAFF. The CDR3, as DNA: TGTGCCAGCAGTTACTCGACCGCTCGAGAAGCTTTCTTT.

This clonotype was recorded a few times. The chain combines TRBV7-7 with TRBJ1-3, with D unresolved. There are 17 residues in the CDR3. Germline CDR1 SSHAT, CDR2 FNYEAQ (reference sequence). Trimming took off 5 bases at V and 0 bases at J, with 17 bases between the two ends. CDR3 nucleotide sequence: TGTGCCAGCAGCCTCCCAACACAGCCACCCTCTGGAAACACCATATATTTT. Protein: CASSLPTQPPSGNTIYF.

This clonotype has at least ten counts. The chain recombines TRBV3-1 with TRBJ1-3; D is undetermined. The CDR3 sequence is 16 residues long. V dropped 0 bases and J dropped 0 bases, with 9 bases sitting between them. CDR1 is LGHDT, CDR2 YNNKEL, per germline (reference sequence). CDR3 sequence: CASSQEPLGSGNTIYF. The CDR3 region has the DNA TGTGCCAGCAGCCAAGAACCCCTCGGCTCTGGAAACACCATATATTTT.

This clonotype was seen ten or more times. The chain has TRBV20-1 and TRBJ2-7, with 8 bases fitting TRBD2. CDR3 size: 14 residues. V was clipped by 2 bases and J by 4 bases; unmatched bases: 7. The germline V gene encodes CDR1 DFQATT and CDR2 SNEGSKA (reference sequence). Here the CDR3 DNA reads TGCAGTGCTAGACAAGGACTAGCAGAATACGAGCAGTACTTC. Its protein product is CSARQGLAEYEQYF.

Ten or more counts support this clonotype. This chain uses TRBV29-1 with TRBJ1-1, with D hard to call. CDR3 length: 11 residues. V dropped 0 bases and J dropped 8 bases, with 7 bases sitting between them. CDR1 is SQVTM and CDR2 is ANQGSEA in the germline V gene. The CDR3 bases are TGCAGCGTTGAAGAGCCCGAAGAAGCTTTCTTT. It translates to CSVEEPEEAFF.

This clonotype was seen only a few times. With a much larger clone just one base away, this may be a read error. This chain joins TRBV12-3 or TRBV12-4 and TRBJ2-5; D gene uncertain. CDR3 length equals 13 residues. Written as DNA, the CDR3 is TGTGCCGGCAGCTTGGTTCAGAGGGAGACCCAGTACTTC. It yields the protein CAGSLVQRETQYF.

This clonotype was recorded at least ten times. The chain is built from TRBV13 and TRBJ2-5; 13 bases line up with TRBD2. V dropped 4 bases and J dropped 5; count of bases not matched to a gene: 10. Germline V gives CDR1 PRHDT, CDR2 FYEKMQ (reference sequence). This CDR3 has 17 amino acids. CDR3 coding DNA: TGTGCCAGCAGCTCACATACTAGCGGGAGGGCTTGGGAGACCCAGTACTTC. Its translation is CASSSHTSGRAWETQYF.

In this sample, this clonotype turned up many times. V is TRBV12-3 or TRBV12-4 and J is TRBJ1-1; D ambiguous. The length of the CDR3 is 12 residues. V was shortened by 4 bases and J by 6 bases, with 9 bases between the two germline ends. The CDR3 sequence: CASSSLSAEAFF. The CDR3 coding sequence is TGTGCCAGCAGTTCTTTGAGCGCTGAAGCTTTCTTT.

This clonotype was seen only a few times. V is TRBV7-9 and J is TRBJ2-5; 7 positions agree with TRBD1. The junction had 8 bases not matched to a gene; V was cut back by 5 bases and J by 5 bases. This CDR3 is built from 14 residues. Germline V gene sequence: CDR1 SEHNR, CDR2 FQNEAQ (reference sequence). CDR3 nucleotides: TGTGCCAGCAGCCGGGGACAGCTTAGGGAGACCCAGTACTTC. Its translation is CASSRGQLRETQYF.

This clonotype came up many times. CDR3 protein: CASSLRQGFFVYGYTF. The CDR3 DNA follows: TGTGCCAGCAGCTTAAGGCAGGGATTCTTCGTCTATGGCTACACCTTC. The V and J genes are TRBV7-8 and TRBJ1-2; possibly TRBD1 for D (5 bases). Looked up from germline, CDR1 is SGHVS and CDR2 is FQNEAQ. Trimming pared 2 bases from V and 4 bases from J, leaving 17 bases between. The CDR3 is 16 amino acids.

The sample holds a few counts of this clonotype. V usage is TRBV6-1 and J usage is TRBJ1-6; a possible D gene is TRBD1 (6 bases). CDR3 length: 16 amino acids. Trimming cost V 7 bases and J 0 bases, with 13 bases left between them. The germline gives CDR1 MNHNS, CDR2 SASEGT. The CDR3 sequence is CASNGRDISYNSPLHF. The DNA for the CDR3 is TGTGCCAGCAACGGCCGGGACATCTCCTATAATTCACCCCTCCACTTT.

This clonotype was seen ten or more times. This chain uses TRBV29-1 with TRBJ1-1; D might be TRBD1 (6 bases). Trimming pared 3 bases from V and 3 bases from J, leaving 8 bases between. The CDR3 length is 12 residues. Germline V gene data show CDR1 as SQVTM and CDR2 as ANQGSEA. CDR3 DNA: TGCAGCGTTGACGGGGGCTACACTGAAGCTTTCTTT. Its protein is CSVDGGYTEAFF.

This clonotype appeared many times. V usage is TRBV2 and J usage is TRBJ1-5; D is perhaps TRBD1 (5 bases). V lost 6 bases and J lost 6, with 12 bases in between. Per germline, CDR1 SNHLY and CDR2 FYNNEI. The CDR3 sequence is 13 residues long. CDR3 in DNA: TGTGCCAGCAGCGACCAGGGACCTCAGCCCCAGCATTTT. Its protein is CASSDQGPQPQHF.

This clonotype came up many times. The chain uses TRBV12-3 or TRBV12-4 and TRBJ2-3; TRBD1 matches at 9 bases. There are 15 residues in the CDR3. Trimming took 10 bases from V and 3 from J; bases not matched to a gene: 11. The CDR3 sequence is CATSVGGTGTDTQYF. CDR3 DNA: TGTGCCACCAGCGTGGGAGGGACAGGGACAGATACGCAGTATTTT.

This clonotype was observed at least ten times. The chain links TRBV15 to TRBJ2-3; D is undetermined. V was pared by 2 bases and J by 4 bases, with 10 bases between. CDR1 and CDR2 from the germline V gene are LNHNV and YYDKDF (reference sequence). CDR3 length equals 14 residues. CDR3 sequence (DNA): TGTGCCACCAGCAGAAACTCAGGACCAGATACGCAGTATTTT. Amino acid sequence: CATSRNSGPDTQYF.

This clonotype was counted at least ten times. The chain carries TRBV5-1 and TRBJ1-1; D gene ambiguous. Per germline, CDR1 SGHRS and CDR2 YFSETQ. The CDR3 consists of 17 residues. V dropped 0 bases and J dropped 4 bases, with 19 bases sitting between them. The CDR3 nucleotides read TGCGCCAGCAGCTTGGCGGGAAAGAGTATACGTAGCACTGAAGCTTTCTTT. Amino acid sequence: CASSLAGKSIRSTEAFF.

This clonotype appeared many times. Here the CDR3 reads CASQDSHTDTQYF. The CDR3 DNA is TGTGCCAGCCAGGACTCCCACACAGATACGCAGTATTTT. V usage is TRBV6-1 and J usage is TRBJ2-3, with D tentatively TRBD2 (5 bases). Germline CDR1 reads MNHNS; CDR2 reads SASEGT. The CDR3 sequence is 13 residues long. With 8 bases removed from V and 2 bases from J, the gap between germline ends came to 11 bases.

This clonotype was counted a single time. At one boundary the junction diverges from the germline segment, which might be a read error. The chain links TRBV30 to TRBJ2-5; D may correspond to TRBD1 or TRBD2 (5 bases each). Germline CDR1 reads GTSNPN; CDR2 reads SVGIG (reference sequence). The CDR3 sequence is 15 residues long. The CDR3 reads CAWSAAAGLGETQDF. The CDR3, as DNA: TGTGCCTGGAGTGCCGCGGCGGGTCTGGGGGAGACCCAGGACTTC.

This clonotype was observed at least ten times. The V and J genes are TRBV11-2 and TRBJ2-2, with D unresolved. Germline V CDR1 and CDR2: SGHAT, FQNNGV. V was cut by 1 base and J by 6 bases, with 12 bases left in between. This CDR3 region has 15 residues. CDR3 coding DNA: TGTGCCAGCAGCTTAGTCTGGGGAAGCGCCGGGGAGCTGTTTTTT. This gives the protein CASSLVWGSAGELFF.

This clonotype came up many times. The rearrangement joins TRBV29-1 to TRBJ2-5; 10 positions agree with TRBD1. CDR3 length: 14 residues. Germline CDR1 is SQVTM and CDR2 is ANQGSEA. Losses at the gene ends were 5 bases for V and 5 bases for J; bases not matched to a gene: 8. CDR3 region: CSVSRGTGEETQYF. CDR3 DNA sequence: TGCAGCGTTTCAAGGGGGACAGGGGAGGAGACCCAGTACTTC. Using reference TRBV29-1 and TRBJ2-5 for the parts outside the CDR3, the full variable domain is SAVISQKPSRDICQRGTSLTIQCQVDSQVTMMFWYRQQPGQSLTLIATANQGSEATYESGFVIDKFPISRPNLTFSTLTVSNMSPEDSSIYLCSVSRGTGEETQYFGPGTRLLVL.

There are many counts of this clonotype. The J gene is TRBJ2-4, the V gene TRBV20-1; D perhaps matches TRBD1 (5 bases). Looked up from germline, CDR1 is DFQATT and CDR2 is SNEGSKA (reference sequence). V was clipped by 4 bases and J by 0 bases, with 10 bases between them. This CDR3 comprises 14 residues. The CDR3 bases are TGCAGTGCTACAGGGAATCGAGCCAAAAACATTCAGTACTTC. It encodes CSATGNRAKNIQYF.

On this clonotype: This clone may be a read error of a much larger clone one base away. V and J are TRBV27 and TRBJ2-1; TRBD2 matches at 7 bases. The germline gives CDR1 MNHEY, CDR2 SMNVEV (reference sequence). The CDR3 sequence is 16 residues long. The CDR3: CVSSTPRTRVPNEQFF. CDR3 DNA: TGTGTCAGCAGTACGCCCCGGACTAGAGTTCCCAATGAGCAGTTCTTC.

This clonotype was counted many times. This chain uses TRBV2 with TRBJ1-2, with D maybe TRBD1 (6 bases). The CDR3 has 15 amino acids. The V gene lost 1 base and the J gene lost 3 bases, with 12 bases spanning the gap. CDR1 and CDR2 from the germline V gene are SNHLY and FYNNEI. The CDR3 DNA reads TGTGCCAGCAGTGAAGGGGGGGGGCTCTACTATGGCTACACCTTC. Protein product: CASSEGGGLYYGYTF.

This clonotype occurred many times. The rearrangement uses TRBV6-1 and TRBJ1-5, with no clear D. Germline-derived CDR1 and CDR2 are MNHNS and SASEGT. This CDR3 has 14 amino acids. The V end lost 5 bases, the J end lost 1 base, and 9 bases lay between the germline ends. This CDR3 reads CASSTQISNQPQHF. The CDR3 DNA sequence: TGTGCCAGCAGTACTCAGATAAGCAATCAGCCCCAGCATTTT.

This clonotype was detected many times. J is TRBJ2-5 and V is TRBV20-1; D is perhaps TRBD1 (5 bases). V gave up 4 bases and J gave up 2 bases, with 8 bases separating them. CDR3 size: 12 residues. Germline V gene sequence: CDR1 DFQATT, CDR2 SNEGSKA (reference sequence). CDR3 sequence: CSAKPGQETQYF. CDR3 nucleotides: TGCAGTGCTAAGCCAGGGCAAGAGACCCAGTACTTC.

This clonotype turned up a few times. The chain couples TRBV29-1 to TRBJ1-2; the D gene is possibly TRBD1 (5 bases). Trimming pared 6 bases from V and 0 bases from J, leaving 14 bases between. CDR1 and CDR2 (germline): SQVTM, ANQGSEA. The CDR3 length is 14 residues. CDR3 coding DNA: TGCAGCGTCCAAAGCGGGACGCCTAACTATGGCTACACCTTC. Its translation is CSVQSGTPNYGYTF.

The chain combines TRBV29-1 with TRBJ2-5; no definite D call. Trimming pared 8 bases from V and 2 bases from J, leaving 12 bases between. CDR1 and CDR2 (germline): SQVTM, ANQGSEA. The CDR3 runs to 12 residues. Here the CDR3 DNA reads TGCAGCTTTAGGTTGGGGCAAGAGACCCAGTACTTC. It specifies CSFRLGQETQYF.

This clonotype was detected ten times or more. The V gene is TRBV24-1, the J gene TRBJ1-5; D call uncertain. The CDR3 has 14 residues. Trimming took off 4 bases at V and 2 bases at J, with 8 bases between the two ends. CDR1 is KGHDR, CDR2 SFDVKD, per germline. Here the CDR3 DNA reads TGTGCCACCAGTGACCCGGACGGCAATCAGCCCCAGCATTTT. This sequence encodes CATSDPDGNQPQHF.

This clonotype was seen ten or more times. This chain links TRBV12-5 with TRBJ1-1; D gene ambiguous. CDR1 and CDR2 (germline): LGHNT, FRNRAP. This CDR3 is built from 13 residues. Trimming stripped 4 bases from V and 7 bases from J, with 13 bases between. CDR3 nucleotides: TGTGCTAGTGGTTGGGGAGGGCAGTTTGAAGCTTTCTTT. Encoded protein: CASGWGGQFEAFF.